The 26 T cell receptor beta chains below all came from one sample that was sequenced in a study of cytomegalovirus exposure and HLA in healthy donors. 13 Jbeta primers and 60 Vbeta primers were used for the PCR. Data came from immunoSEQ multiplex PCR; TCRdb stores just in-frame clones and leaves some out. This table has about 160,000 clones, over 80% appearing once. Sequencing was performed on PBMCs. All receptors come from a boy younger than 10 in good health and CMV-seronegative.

The CDR3 DNA is TGTGCCAGCAGTTACAGATTGGGGGACACCAATCAGCCCCAGCATTTT. This translates into CASSYRLGDTNQPQHF. The chain combines TRBV6-6 with TRBJ1-5; tentatively, D is TRBD1 (6 bases). CDR1 MNHNY and CDR2 SVGAGI come from the germline V gene (reference sequence). The CDR3 length is 16 residues. Trimming cost V 2 bases and J 3 bases, with 14 bases left between them.

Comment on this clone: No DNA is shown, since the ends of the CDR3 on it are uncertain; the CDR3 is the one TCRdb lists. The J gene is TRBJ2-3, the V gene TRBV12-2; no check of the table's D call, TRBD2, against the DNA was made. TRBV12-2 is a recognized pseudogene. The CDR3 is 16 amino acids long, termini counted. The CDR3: CASRLVGSGTTDTQYF.

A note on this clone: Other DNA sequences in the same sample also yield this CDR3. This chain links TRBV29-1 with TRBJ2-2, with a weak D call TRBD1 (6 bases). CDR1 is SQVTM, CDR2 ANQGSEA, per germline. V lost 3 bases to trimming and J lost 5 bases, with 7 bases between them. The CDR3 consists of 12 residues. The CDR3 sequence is CSVERGTGELFF. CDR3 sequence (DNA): TGCAGCGTTGAGAGGGGGACCGGGGAGCTGTTTTTT.

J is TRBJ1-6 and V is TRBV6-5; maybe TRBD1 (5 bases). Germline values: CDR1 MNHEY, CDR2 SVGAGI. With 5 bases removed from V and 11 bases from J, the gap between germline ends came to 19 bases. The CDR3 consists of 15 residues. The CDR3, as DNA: TGTGCCAGCAGTCAAGGGGACGCGGTAGCGGCACCCCTCCACTTT. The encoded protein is CASSQGDAVAAPLHF.

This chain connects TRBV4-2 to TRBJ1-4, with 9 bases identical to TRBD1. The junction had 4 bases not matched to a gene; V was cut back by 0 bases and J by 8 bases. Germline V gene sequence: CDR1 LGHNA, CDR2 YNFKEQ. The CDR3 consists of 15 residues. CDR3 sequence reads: CASSQETGGDEKLFF. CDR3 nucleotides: TGTGCCAGCAGCCAAGAAACAGGGGGCGACGAAAAACTGTTTTTT.

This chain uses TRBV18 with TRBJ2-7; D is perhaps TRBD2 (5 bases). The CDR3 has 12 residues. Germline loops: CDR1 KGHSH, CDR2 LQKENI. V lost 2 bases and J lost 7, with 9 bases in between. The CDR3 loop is CASSPWEPEQYF. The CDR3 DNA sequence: TGTGCCAGCTCACCATGGGAGCCGGAGCAGTACTTC. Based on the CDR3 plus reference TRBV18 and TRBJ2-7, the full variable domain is NAGVMQNPRHLVRRRGQEARLRCSPMKGHSHVYWYRQLPEEGLKFMVYLQKENIIDESGMPKERFSAEFPKEGPSILRIQQVVRGDSAAYFCASSPWEPEQYFGPGTRLTVT.

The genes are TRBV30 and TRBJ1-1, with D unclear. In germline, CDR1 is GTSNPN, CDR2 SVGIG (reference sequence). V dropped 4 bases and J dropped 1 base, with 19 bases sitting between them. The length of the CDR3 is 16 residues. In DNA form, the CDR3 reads TGTGCCTGGAATCGAAGGCTTTGGGCGCAGAACACTGAAGCTTTCTTT. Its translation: CAWNRRLWAQNTEAFF.

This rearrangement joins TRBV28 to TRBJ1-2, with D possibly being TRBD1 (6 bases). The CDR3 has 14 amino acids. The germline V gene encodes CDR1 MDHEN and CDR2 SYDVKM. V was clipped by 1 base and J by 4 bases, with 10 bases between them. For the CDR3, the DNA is TGTGCCAGCAGTTTATCGGGGGGGGCCTATGGCTACACCTTC. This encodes CASSLSGGAYGYTF.

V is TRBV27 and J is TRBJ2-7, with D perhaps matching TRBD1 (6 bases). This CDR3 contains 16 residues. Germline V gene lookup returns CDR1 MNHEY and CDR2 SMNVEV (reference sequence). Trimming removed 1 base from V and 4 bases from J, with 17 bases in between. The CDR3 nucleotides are TGTGCCAGCAGTTTATTAGGGCAGGGGTCCTCGTACGAGCAGTACTTC. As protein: CASSLLGQGSSYEQYF.

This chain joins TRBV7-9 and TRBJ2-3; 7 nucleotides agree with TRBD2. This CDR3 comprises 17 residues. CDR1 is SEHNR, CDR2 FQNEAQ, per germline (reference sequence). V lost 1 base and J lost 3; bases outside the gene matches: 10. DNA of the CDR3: TGTGCCAGCAGCTTAGGTGAGAGCGGGATGGAAACAGATACGCAGTATTTT. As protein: CASSLGESGMETDTQYF. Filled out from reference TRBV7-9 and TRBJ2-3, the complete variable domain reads DTGVSQNPRHKITKRGQNVTFRCDPISEHNRLYWYRQTLGQGPEFLTYFQNEAQLEKSRLLSDRFSAERPKGSFSTLEIQRTEQGDSAMYLCASSLGESGMETDTQYFGPGTRLTVL.

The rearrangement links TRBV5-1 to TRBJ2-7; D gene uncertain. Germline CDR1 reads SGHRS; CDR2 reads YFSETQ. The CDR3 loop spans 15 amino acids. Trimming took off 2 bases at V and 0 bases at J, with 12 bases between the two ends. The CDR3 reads CASSFTPESSYEQYF. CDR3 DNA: TGCGCCAGCAGCTTTACACCGGAGAGCTCCTACGAGCAGTACTTC.

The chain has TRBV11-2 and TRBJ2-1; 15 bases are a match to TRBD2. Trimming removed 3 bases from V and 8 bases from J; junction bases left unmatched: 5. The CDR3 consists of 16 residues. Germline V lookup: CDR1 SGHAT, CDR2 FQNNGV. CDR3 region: CASSFGTSGRIDEQFF. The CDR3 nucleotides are TGTGCCAGCAGCTTCGGGACTAGCGGGAGGATAGATGAGCAGTTCTTC.

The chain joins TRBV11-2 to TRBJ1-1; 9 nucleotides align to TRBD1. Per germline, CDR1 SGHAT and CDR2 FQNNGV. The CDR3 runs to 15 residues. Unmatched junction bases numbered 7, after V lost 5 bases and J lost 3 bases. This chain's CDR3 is CASSQVDRGDTEAFF. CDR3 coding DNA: TGTGCCAGCAGCCAGGTGGACAGGGGTGACACTGAAGCTTTCTTT.

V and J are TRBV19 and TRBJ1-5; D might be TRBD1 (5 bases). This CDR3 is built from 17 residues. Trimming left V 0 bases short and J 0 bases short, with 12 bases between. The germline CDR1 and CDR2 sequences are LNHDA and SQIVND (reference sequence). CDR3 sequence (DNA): TGTGCCAGTAGTATAGAAGGGGTCAGTTATAGCAATCAGCCCCAGCATTTT. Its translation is CASSIEGVSYSNQPQHF.

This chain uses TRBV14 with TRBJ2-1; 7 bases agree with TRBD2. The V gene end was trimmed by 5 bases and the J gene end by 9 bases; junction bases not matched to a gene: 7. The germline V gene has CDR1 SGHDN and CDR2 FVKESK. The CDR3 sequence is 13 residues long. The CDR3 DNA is TGTGCCAGCAGCACCCACGGGGGGACTGAGCAGTTCTTC. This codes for CASSTHGGTEQFF.

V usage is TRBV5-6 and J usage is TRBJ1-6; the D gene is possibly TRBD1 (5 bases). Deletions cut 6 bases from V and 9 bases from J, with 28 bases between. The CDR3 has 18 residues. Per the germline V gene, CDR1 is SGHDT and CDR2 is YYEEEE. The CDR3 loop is CASKYVGRAPNNSSPLHF. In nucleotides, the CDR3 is TGTGCCAGCAAATATGTGGGGCGCGCCCCGAATAATAGTTCACCCCTCCACTTT.

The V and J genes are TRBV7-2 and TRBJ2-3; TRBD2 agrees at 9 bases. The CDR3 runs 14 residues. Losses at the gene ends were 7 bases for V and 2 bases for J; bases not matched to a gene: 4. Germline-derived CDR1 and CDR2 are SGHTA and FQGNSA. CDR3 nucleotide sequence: TGTGCCAGCACCCGGGGACTAGCCACAGATACGCAGTATTTT. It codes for CASTRGLATDTQYF.

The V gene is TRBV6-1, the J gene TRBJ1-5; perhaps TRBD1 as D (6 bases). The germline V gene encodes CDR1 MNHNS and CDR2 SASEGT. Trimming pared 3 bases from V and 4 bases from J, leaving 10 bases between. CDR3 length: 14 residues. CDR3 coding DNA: TGTGCCAGCAGTGACAGGGGCGAAAATCAGCCCCAGCATTTT. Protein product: CASSDRGENQPQHF.

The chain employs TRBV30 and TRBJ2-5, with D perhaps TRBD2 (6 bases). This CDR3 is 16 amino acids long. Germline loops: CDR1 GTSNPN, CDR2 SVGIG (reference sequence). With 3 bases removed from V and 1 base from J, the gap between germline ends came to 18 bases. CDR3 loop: CAWSLKNPGVQETQYF. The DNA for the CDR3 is TGTGCCTGGAGCCTGAAAAACCCGGGGGTCCAAGAGACCCAGTACTTC.

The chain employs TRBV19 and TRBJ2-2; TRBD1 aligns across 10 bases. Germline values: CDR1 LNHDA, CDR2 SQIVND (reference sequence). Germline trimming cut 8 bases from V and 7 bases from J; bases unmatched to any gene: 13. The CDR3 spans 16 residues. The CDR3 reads CASSRGGQGFIGELFF. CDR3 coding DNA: TGTGCCAGTTCTAGGGGGGGACAGGGGTTTATCGGGGAGCTGTTTTTT.

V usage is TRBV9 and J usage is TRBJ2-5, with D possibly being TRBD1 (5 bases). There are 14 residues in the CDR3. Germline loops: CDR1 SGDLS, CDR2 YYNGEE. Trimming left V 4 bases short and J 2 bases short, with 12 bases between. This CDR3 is CASSTTVLQETQYF. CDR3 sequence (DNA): TGTGCCAGCAGCACGACAGTTTTACAAGAGACCCAGTACTTC.

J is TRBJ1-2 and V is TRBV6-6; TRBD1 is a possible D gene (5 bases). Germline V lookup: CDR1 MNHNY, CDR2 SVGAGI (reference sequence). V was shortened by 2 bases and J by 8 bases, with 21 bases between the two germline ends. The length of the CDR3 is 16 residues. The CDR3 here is CASSYPPRGSRRGYTF. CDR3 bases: TGTGCCAGCAGTTACCCCCCACGGGGGAGCCGTCGGGGCTACACCTTC.

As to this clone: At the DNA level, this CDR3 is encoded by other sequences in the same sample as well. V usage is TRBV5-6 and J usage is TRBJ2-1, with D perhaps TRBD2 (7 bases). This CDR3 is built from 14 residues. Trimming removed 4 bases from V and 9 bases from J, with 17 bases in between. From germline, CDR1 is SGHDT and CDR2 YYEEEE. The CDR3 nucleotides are TGTGCCAGCAGCGGAGTAGCAGGGGAGGGTGAGCAGTTCTTC. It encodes CASSGVAGEGEQFF.

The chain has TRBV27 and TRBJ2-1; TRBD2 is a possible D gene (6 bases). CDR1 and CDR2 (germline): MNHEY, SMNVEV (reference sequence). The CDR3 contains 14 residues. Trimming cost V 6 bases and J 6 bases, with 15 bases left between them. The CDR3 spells CASRGLRTLNEQFF. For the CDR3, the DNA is TGTGCCAGCAGGGGACTGAGAACTCTCAATGAGCAGTTCTTC.

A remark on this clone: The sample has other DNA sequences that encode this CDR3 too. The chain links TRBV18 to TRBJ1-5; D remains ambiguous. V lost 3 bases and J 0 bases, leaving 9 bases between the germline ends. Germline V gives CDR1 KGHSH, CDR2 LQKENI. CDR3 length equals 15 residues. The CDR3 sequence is CASSPGGNSNQPQHF. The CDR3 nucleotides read TGTGCCAGCTCACCGGGAGGTAATAGCAATCAGCCCCAGCATTTT.

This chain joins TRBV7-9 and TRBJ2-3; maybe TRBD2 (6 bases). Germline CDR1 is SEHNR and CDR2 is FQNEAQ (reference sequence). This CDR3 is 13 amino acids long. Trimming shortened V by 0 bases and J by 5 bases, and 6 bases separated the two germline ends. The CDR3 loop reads CASSLAGGDTQYF. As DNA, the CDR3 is TGTGCCAGCAGCTTAGCGGGGGGAGATACGCAGTATTTT.